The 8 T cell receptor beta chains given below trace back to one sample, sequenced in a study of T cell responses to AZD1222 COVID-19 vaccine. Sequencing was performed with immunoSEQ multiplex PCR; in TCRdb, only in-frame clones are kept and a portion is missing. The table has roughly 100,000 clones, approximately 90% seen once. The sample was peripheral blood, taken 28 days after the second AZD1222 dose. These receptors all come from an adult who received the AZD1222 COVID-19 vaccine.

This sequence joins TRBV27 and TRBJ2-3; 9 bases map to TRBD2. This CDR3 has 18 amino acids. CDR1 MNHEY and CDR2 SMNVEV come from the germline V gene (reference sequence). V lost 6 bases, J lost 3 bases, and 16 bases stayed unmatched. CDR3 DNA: TGTGCCAGCAGAGGTATCGGAAGAGCGGGAGGTGTAACAGATACGCAGTATTTT. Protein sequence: CASRGIGRAGGVTDTQYF.

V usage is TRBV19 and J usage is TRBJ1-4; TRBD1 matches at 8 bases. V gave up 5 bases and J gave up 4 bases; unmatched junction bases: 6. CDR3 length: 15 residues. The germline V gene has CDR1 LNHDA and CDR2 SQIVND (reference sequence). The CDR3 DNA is TGTGCCAGTAGTGGGGGACAGGCGCTTAATGAAAAACTGTTTTTT. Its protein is CASSGGQALNEKLFF.

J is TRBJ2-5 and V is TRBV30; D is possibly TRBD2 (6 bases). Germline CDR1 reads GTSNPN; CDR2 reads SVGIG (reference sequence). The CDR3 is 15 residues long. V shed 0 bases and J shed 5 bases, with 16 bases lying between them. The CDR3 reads CAWSVRSGGGETQYF. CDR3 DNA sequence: TGTGCCTGGAGTGTACGTAGCGGTGGAGGGGAGACCCAGTACTTC.

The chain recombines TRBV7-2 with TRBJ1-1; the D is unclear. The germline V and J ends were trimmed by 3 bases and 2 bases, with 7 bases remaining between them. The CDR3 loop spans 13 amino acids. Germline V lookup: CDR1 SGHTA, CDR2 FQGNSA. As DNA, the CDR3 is TGTGCCAGCAGCTTGGGAGCTAACACTGAAGCTTTCTTT. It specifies CASSLGANTEAFF.

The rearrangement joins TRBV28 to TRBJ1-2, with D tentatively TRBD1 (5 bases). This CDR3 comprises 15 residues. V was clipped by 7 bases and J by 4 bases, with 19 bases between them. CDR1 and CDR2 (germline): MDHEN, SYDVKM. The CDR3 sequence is CASNARGEFSYGYTF. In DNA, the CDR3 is TGTGCCAGCAACGCCCGGGGGGAATTTTCCTATGGCTACACCTTC.

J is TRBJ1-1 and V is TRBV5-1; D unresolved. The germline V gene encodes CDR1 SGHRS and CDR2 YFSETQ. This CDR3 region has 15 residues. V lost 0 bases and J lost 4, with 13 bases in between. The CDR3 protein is CASSLGLGWSTEAFF. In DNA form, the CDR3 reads TGCGCCAGCAGCTTGGGGTTAGGGTGGAGCACTGAAGCTTTCTTT. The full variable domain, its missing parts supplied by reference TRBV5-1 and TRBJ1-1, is KAGVTQTPRYLIKTRGQQVTLSCSPISGHRSVSWYQQTPGQGLQFLFEYFSETQRNKGNFPGRFSGRQFSNSRSEMNVSTLELGDSALYLCASSLGLGWSTEAFFGQGTRLTVV.

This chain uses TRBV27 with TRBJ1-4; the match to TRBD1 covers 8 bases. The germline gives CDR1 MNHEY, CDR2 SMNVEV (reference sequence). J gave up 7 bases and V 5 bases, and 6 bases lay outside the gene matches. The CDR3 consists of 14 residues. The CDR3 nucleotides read TGTGCCAGCAGTCGCGGGACAGGTTCTGAAAAACTGTTTTTT. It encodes CASSRGTGSEKLFF.

The CDR3 is CATKGHSRNTDTQYF. For the CDR3, the DNA is TGTGCCACTAAAGGACATTCACGGAACACAGATACGCAGTATTTT. This rearrangement joins TRBV19 to TRBJ2-3; a weak D match, TRBD1 (5 bases). Germline V gives CDR1 LNHDA, CDR2 SQIVND (reference sequence). Trimming cost V 10 bases and J 2 bases, with 19 bases left between them. CDR3 length equals 15 residues.